The text below deals with one TCR beta chain. Antigen: not known. CDR1 and CDR2 (germline): KGHDR, SFDVKD. The CDR3 length is 12 residues. The data stem from a study of CXCR3-negative and CXCR3-positive naive CD8 T cells. General study points: The TRB CDR3s that CXCR3-positive naive cells carried were more hydrophobic than those of CXCR3-negative naive cells. For the naive subsets, surface CD5 was similar, and TCR strength was inferred from TRB CDR3 properties.

UMI labels and 5' RACE were used to prepare the TRB cDNA libraries. TCRdb re-called the 5' RACE reads and catalogs CDR3 proteins one per entry, DNA excluded. The sample data list under 85,000 distinct CDR3 sequences. This TCR was recovered from a human donor in good health. Some clones in this sample may be carry-over from other donors' samples. The chain combines TRBV24-1 with TRBJ2-1; TCRdb's D call of TRBD1 is untestable without DNA. Specimen: naive CXCR3+ CD8+ T cells from blood. As to subset: CD45RO-CCR7+CD27+CD95- naive CD8+ T cells expressing CXCR3 (TNR3+). CDR3 amino acids: CATSVGGNEQFF.